This TCR beta chain was documented in a study of blood T cells in healthy people across ages. A few counts support this clonotype. Germline-derived CDR1 and CDR2 are DFQATT and SNEGSKA (reference sequence). The CDR3 has 12 amino acids. The second PCR ran roughly 6 to 11 cycles with a sample-barcoded 5' primer and J-beta primers. TCRdb reprocessed the 5' RACE reads with MiXCR, giving one entry per CDR3 protein. The table lists approximately 1.5 million distinct CDR3 sequences, approximately 43% of them singletons. The J gene is TRBJ1-1, the V gene TRBV20-1; perhaps TRBD1 as D (6 bases). The source material was blood. The TCR was taken from a woman in her late teens or twenties in good health. This chain's CDR3 is CREGGVGTEAFF. The CDR3 region has the DNA TGCAGGGAGGGGGGCGTAGGCACTGAAGCTTTCTTT.